Listed below are T cell receptor beta chains from one sample, sequenced in a study of post-analysis software for immune sequencing data. TCRdb reprocessed the PCR reads via MiXCR and lists one record per CDR3 protein. The table includes 600,000 to 750,000 distinct CDR3 sequences, approximately 59% detected once. Input material: blood. The receptors were gathered from a girl aged 2 to 9 with multiple sclerosis. Both conserved end residues are part of each CDR3. The D gene is left open where the match is weak. Clone size appears in some rows only: once, few, many, or a class for an expanded clone.

clone size: NA; J gene: TRBJ1-4; D gene: NA; V gene: TRBV30; CDR3 DNA: TGTGCCCAGGACACGGACTCCGAAAAACTGTTTTTT; CDR3 protein: CAQDTDSEKLFF
clone size: NA; J gene: TRBJ2-3; D gene: NA; V gene: TRBV4-1; CDR3 DNA: TGCGCCAGCAGCCACGTCATAACAGATACGCAGTATTTT; CDR3 protein: CASSHVITDTQYF
clone size: NA; J gene: TRBJ1-2; D gene: NA; V gene: TRBV27; CDR3 DNA: TGTGCCAGCAGTCCGGGCCTGCGGGATTCTGGCTACACCTTC; CDR3 protein: CASSPGLRDSGYTF
clone size: NA; J gene: TRBJ2-7; D gene: TRBD1; V gene: TRBV29-1; CDR3 DNA: TGCAGCGTTGGATCTCTCCAGGGGGCATCCGAGCAGTACTTC; CDR3 protein: CSVGSLQGASEQYF
clone size: NA; J gene: TRBJ1-2; D gene: NA; V gene: TRBV9; CDR3 DNA: TGTGCCAGCAGCGTAGCTGGATCCTTCTATGGCTACACCTTC; CDR3 protein: CASSVAGSFYGYTF
clone size: once; J gene: TRBJ2-5; D gene: TRBD1; V gene: TRBV4-3; CDR3 DNA: TGCGCCAGCAGCTCCTGGACAGGGCCGAAGACCCAGTACTTC; CDR3 protein: CASSSWTGPKTQYF
clone size: few; J gene: TRBJ1-6; D gene: NA; V gene: TRBV20-1; CDR3 DNA: TGCAGTGCTAGCATGACATGGAGCTCCTATAATTCACCCCTCCACTTT; CDR3 protein: CSASMTWSSYNSPLHF
clone size: NA; J gene: TRBJ2-7; D gene: NA; V gene: TRBV3-1; CDR3 DNA: TGTGCCAGCAGCCTGAGGGAAGCAAACGAGGCCTACGAGCAGTACTTC; CDR3 protein: CASSLREANEAYEQYF
clone size: few; J gene: TRBJ2-3; D gene: NA; V gene: TRBV7-9; CDR3 DNA: TGTGCCAGCAGCTTAGAGGACTTACTAAGCACAGATACGCAGTATTTT; CDR3 protein: CASSLEDLLSTDTQYF
clone size: NA; J gene: TRBJ1-2; D gene: NA; V gene: TRBV9; CDR3 DNA: TGTGCCAGCAGCGGAGACACCTTCTATGGCTGCACCTTC; CDR3 protein: CASSGDTFYGCTF
clone size: once; J gene: TRBJ2-7; D gene: TRBD1; V gene: TRBV9; CDR3 DNA: TGTGCCAGCAGCCAGGGGGCGGAAAACTACGAGCAGTACTTC; CDR3 protein: CASSQGAENYEQYF
clone size: NA; J gene: TRBJ2-7; D gene: NA; V gene: TRBV7-2; CDR3 DNA: TGTGCCAGCAGCTTAGCGATTTCCTACGAGCAGTACTTC; CDR3 protein: CASSLAISYEQYF
clone size: NA; J gene: TRBJ1-1; D gene: NA; V gene: TRBV4-1; CDR3 DNA: TGCGCCAGCAGCCACCCCGGGCTGCCTCCGAACACTGAAGCTTTCTTT; CDR3 protein: CASSHPGLPPNTEAFF
clone size: NA; J gene: TRBJ2-1; D gene: NA; V gene: TRBV4-1; CDR3 DNA: TGCGCCAGCAGCCAAGTAGGCCAGGCCAAGTACAATGAGCAGTTCTTC; CDR3 protein: CASSQVGQAKYNEQFF
clone size: NA; J gene: TRBJ1-1; D gene: NA; V gene: TRBV4-1; CDR3 DNA: TGCGCCAGCAGCCACCCTACCGTTGACAGTATGAACACTGAAGCTTTCTTT; CDR3 protein: CASSHPTVDSMNTEAFF
clone size: NA; J gene: TRBJ2-2; D gene: TRBD2; V gene: TRBV7-2; CDR3 DNA: TGTGCCAGCAGCCCTCAGGCCCGCGGGGGGCCCGGGGAGCTGTTTTTT; CDR3 protein: CASSPQARGGPGELFF
clone size: NA; J gene: TRBJ1-1; D gene: NA; V gene: TRBV25-1; CDR3 DNA: TGTGCCAGCAGTGACCTTCCAACAGGGACCACTGAAGCTTTCTTT; CDR3 protein: CASSDLPTGTTEAFF
clone size: few; J gene: TRBJ1-5; D gene: TRBD1; V gene: TRBV29-1; CDR3 DNA: TGCAGCGTTGCGGACAGGGACCAGCCCCAGCATTTT; CDR3 protein: CSVADRDQPQHF
clone size: NA; J gene: TRBJ2-1; D gene: TRBD2; V gene: TRBV7-9; CDR3 DNA: TGTGCCAGCAGCAGCGGGAGTGGGTACAATGAGCAGTTCTTC; CDR3 protein: CASSSGSGYNEQFF
clone size: NA; J gene: TRBJ2-4; D gene: NA; V gene: TRBV6-1; CDR3 DNA: TGTGCCAGCAGCCCGGGACGGGGGGCGCGTTTCGATGCCAAAAACATTCAGTACTTC; CDR3 protein: CASSPGRGARFDAKNIQYF
clone size: few; J gene: TRBJ2-3; D gene: NA; V gene: TRBV20-1; CDR3 DNA: TGCAGTGCTAGAGGGGTGCTACCAGATACGCAGTATTTT; CDR3 protein: CSARGVLPDTQYF
clone size: NA; J gene: TRBJ2-5; D gene: TRBD2; V gene: TRBV6-6; CDR3 DNA: TGTGCCAGCACTCTTCTAGGCATAGGACTAGAAGGGACCCAGTACTTC; CDR3 protein: CASTLLGIGLEGTQYF
clone size: few; J gene: TRBJ1-2; D gene: NA; V gene: TRBV7-9; CDR3 DNA: TGTGCCAGCAGCTTCCCAGGGGCCTTTGGCTACACCTTC; CDR3 protein: CASSFPGAFGYTF
clone size: NA; J gene: TRBJ2-1; D gene: NA; V gene: TRBV6-2/TRBV6-3; CDR3 DNA: TGTGCCAGCAGTTACTCTAGCGATGAGCAGTTCTTC; CDR3 protein: CASSYSSDEQFF
clone size: NA; J gene: TRBJ2-5; D gene: TRBD2; V gene: TRBV12-3/TRBV12-4; CDR3 DNA: TGTGCCAGCAGTTCCAGCGGGGGATTTGCAGAGACCCAGTACTTC; CDR3 protein: CASSSSGGFAETQYF
clone size: NA; J gene: TRBJ2-4; D gene: NA; V gene: TRBV7-3; CDR3 DNA: TGTGCCAGCAGCCCACAGGGTTGGGGGACCAAAAACATTCAGTACTTC; CDR3 protein: CASSPQGWGTKNIQYF
clone size: NA; J gene: TRBJ2-7; D gene: NA; V gene: TRBV29-1; CDR3 DNA: TGCAGCGTTAAAGACGCCACCTACGAGCAGTACTTC; CDR3 protein: CSVKDATYEQYF
clone size: NA; J gene: TRBJ2-4; D gene: TRBD1; V gene: TRBV7-9; CDR3 DNA: TGTGCCAGCAGCCCCCGACAGGGATTGGGGAACATTCAGTACTTC; CDR3 protein: CASSPRQGLGNIQYF
clone size: NA; J gene: TRBJ2-3; D gene: TRBD1; V gene: TRBV6-6; CDR3 DNA: TGTGCCAGCCTGGGACAGGGAAGCCCAGATACGCAGTATTTT; CDR3 protein: CASLGQGSPDTQYF
clone size: NA; J gene: TRBJ2-3; D gene: NA; V gene: TRBV7-2; CDR3 DNA: TGTGCCAGCAGCAGGCGCCAGAGCGGCATAGATACGCAGTATTTT; CDR3 protein: CASSRRQSGIDTQYF
clone size: few; J gene: TRBJ2-5; D gene: NA; V gene: TRBV29-1; CDR3 DNA: TGCAGCGTTGCTCCCCAGGGCCAAGAGACCCAGTACTTC; CDR3 protein: CSVAPQGQETQYF
clone size: once; J gene: TRBJ2-7; D gene: NA; V gene: TRBV13; CDR3 DNA: TGTGCCAGCAGGACGTGGGAGACTACGTCCTCCGAGCAGTACTTC; CDR3 protein: CASRTWETTSSEQYF
clone size: NA; J gene: TRBJ2-1; D gene: NA; V gene: TRBV7-9; CDR3 DNA: TGTGCCAGCAGCGCCAGAGAATCCTACAATGAGCAGTTCTTC; CDR3 protein: CASSARESYNEQFF
clone size: NA; J gene: TRBJ2-3; D gene: NA; V gene: TRBV5-1; CDR3 DNA: TGCGCCAGCAGCTTGTGGACCAGCTCGCCTTCAGATACGCAGTATTTT; CDR3 protein: CASSLWTSSPSDTQYF
clone size: NA; J gene: TRBJ2-1; D gene: NA; V gene: TRBV20-1; CDR3 DNA: TGCAGTGCTAGTAAAGGACCTAATGGCTACAATGAGCAGTTCTTC; CDR3 protein: CSASKGPNGYNEQFF
clone size: once; J gene: TRBJ2-7; D gene: NA; V gene: TRBV29-1; CDR3 DNA: TGCAGCGTTGTAATTTACAGCTCCTACGAGCAGTACTTC; CDR3 protein: CSVVIYSSYEQYF
clone size: NA; J gene: TRBJ2-7; D gene: NA; V gene: TRBV21-1; CDR3 DNA: TGTGCCAGCAGCAAATACGAGGGGAGTATCAACGAGCAGTACTTC; CDR3 protein: CASSKYEGSINEQYF
clone size: NA; J gene: TRBJ1-5; D gene: NA; V gene: TRBV25-1; CDR3 DNA: TGTGCCAGCCCGACAGGCTTCCCTAATCAGCCCCAGCATTTT; CDR3 protein: CASPTGFPNQPQHF
clone size: few; J gene: TRBJ2-7; D gene: NA; V gene: TRBV7-2; CDR3 DNA: TGTGCCAGCAGCAAAGCCCGGGACACCTACTACGAGCAGTACTTC; CDR3 protein: CASSKARDTYYEQYF
clone size: NA; J gene: TRBJ1-2; D gene: NA; V gene: TRBV24-1; CDR3 DNA: TGTGCCACCAGTGATAGGAAGGGCCCCAACTATGGCTACACCTTC; CDR3 protein: CATSDRKGPNYGYTF
clone size: few; J gene: TRBJ2-7; D gene: NA; V gene: TRBV20-1; CDR3 DNA: TGCAGTGCTCGCCGGGGCAGGGACTACGAGCAGTACTTC; CDR3 protein: CSARRGRDYEQYF
clone size: NA; J gene: TRBJ1-2; D gene: TRBD1; V gene: TRBV20-1; CDR3 DNA: TGCAGTGCTAGCAAAAAACAGGGGACTTCGCCGGGTGGCTACACCTTC; CDR3 protein: CSASKKQGTSPGGYTF
clone size: few; J gene: TRBJ1-1; D gene: NA; V gene: TRBV20-1; CDR3 DNA: TGCAGTGCTAGAGATATTTCTGTACGGGGGACTGAAGCTTTCTTT; CDR3 protein: CSARDISVRGTEAFF
clone size: NA; J gene: TRBJ2-1; D gene: NA; V gene: TRBV20-1; CDR3 DNA: TGCAGTGCCCAAGACAGGTATAGATTTCGGGGCAATGAGCAGTTCTTC; CDR3 protein: CSAQDRYRFRGNEQFF
clone size: NA; J gene: TRBJ2-5; D gene: TRBD2; V gene: TRBV11-2; CDR3 DNA: TGTGCCAGCAGCTTATTCCTCGGAAGCGGGGGGGAAGAGACCCAGTACTTC; CDR3 protein: CASSLFLGSGGEETQYF
clone size: NA; J gene: TRBJ2-1; D gene: TRBD1; V gene: TRBV3-1; CDR3 DNA: TGTGCCAGCAGCCAAGAGGCTCGGGCAGGGGGCAATGAGCAGTTCTTC; CDR3 protein: CASSQEARAGGNEQFF
clone size: NA; J gene: TRBJ1-1; D gene: NA; V gene: TRBV12-3/TRBV12-4; CDR3 DNA: TGTGCCAGCAGCCCAAGGGGGGACCGCCTTAACACTGAAGCTTTCTTT; CDR3 protein: CASSPRGDRLNTEAFF
clone size: NA; J gene: TRBJ2-7; D gene: NA; V gene: TRBV4-1; CDR3 DNA: TGCGCCAGCAGCCATGCTCGGGGTGTCCCCTACGAGCAGTACTTC; CDR3 protein: CASSHARGVPYEQYF
clone size: NA; J gene: TRBJ1-2; D gene: NA; V gene: TRBV6-5; CDR3 DNA: TGTGCCAGCAGTTATAGCAGGGACCCTAACTATGGCTACACCTTC; CDR3 protein: CASSYSRDPNYGYTF
clone size: NA; J gene: TRBJ2-1; D gene: TRBD2; V gene: TRBV20-1; CDR3 DNA: TGCAGTGCTAGGATACTAGCGGGGCTAACTGAGCAGTTCTTC; CDR3 protein: CSARILAGLTEQFF
clone size: NA; J gene: TRBJ2-4; D gene: NA; V gene: TRBV6-5; CDR3 DNA: TGTGCCAGCAGGTTAGGGAATGGGGGCAAAAACATTCAGTACTTC; CDR3 protein: CASRLGNGGKNIQYF
clone size: few; J gene: TRBJ2-7; D gene: NA; V gene: TRBV6-5; CDR3 DNA: TGTGCCAGCAGTCCAGGGGTAACCCACTCCTACGAGCAGTACTTC; CDR3 protein: CASSPGVTHSYEQYF
clone size: NA; J gene: TRBJ2-1; D gene: NA; V gene: TRBV7-8; CDR3 DNA: TGTGCCAGCAGCTTTGTCCGGACACAACGGGATCACAATGAGCAGTTCTTC; CDR3 protein: CASSFVRTQRDHNEQFF
clone size: once; J gene: TRBJ1-2; D gene: NA; V gene: TRBV7-9; CDR3 DNA: TGTGCCAGCAGCCCCCGAGGGCATAACTATGGCTACACCTTC; CDR3 protein: CASSPRGHNYGYTF
clone size: few; J gene: TRBJ2-4; D gene: NA; V gene: TRBV2; CDR3 DNA: TGTGCCAGCAGTGAGGAGGTTGGTCTTGGGGCCAAAAACATTCAGTACTTC; CDR3 protein: CASSEEVGLGAKNIQYF
clone size: NA; J gene: TRBJ2-7; D gene: TRBD2; V gene: TRBV5-1; CDR3 DNA: TGCGCCGGCAGCTCGGGACTAGCGGGAGAAGGGAGCGAGCAGTACTTC; CDR3 protein: CAGSSGLAGEGSEQYF
clone size: NA; J gene: TRBJ2-1; D gene: NA; V gene: TRBV5-8; CDR3 DNA: TGTGCCAGCAGTACTGGATCTCTTAGCTCCTACAATGAGCAGTTCTTC; CDR3 protein: CASSTGSLSSYNEQFF
clone size: NA; J gene: TRBJ2-5; D gene: NA; V gene: TRBV20-1; CDR3 DNA: TGCAGTGTGAGGACTATGCAAGAGACCCAGTACTTC; CDR3 protein: CSVRTMQETQYF
clone size: NA; J gene: TRBJ2-3; D gene: TRBD2; V gene: TRBV6-1; CDR3 DNA: TGTGCCAGCAGAGCCGGACTAGCGGGAGTGGATACGCAGTATTTT; CDR3 protein: CASRAGLAGVDTQYF